A single sample gave rise to the 18 T cell receptor beta chains below, sequenced in a study of T cell changes during pregnancy in multiple sclerosis. Clones were sequenced by immunoSEQ multiplex PCR, and TCRdb holds only the in-frame ones, with some missing. Among approximately 110,000 clones, 92% were seen once, and the ten largest hold approximately 1.5%. The sample here was peripheral blood, taken in the third trimester of pregnancy. Receptor source: a female donor with multiple sclerosis, enrolled in a pregnancy study.

The chain uses TRBV30 and TRBJ2-7; TRBD2 matches 8 bases. V was clipped by 0 bases and J by 2 bases; unmatched bases: 9. The CDR3 extends over 16 amino acids. The germline CDR1 and CDR2 sequences are GTSNPN and SVGIG (reference sequence). The CDR3 DNA follows: TGTGCCTGGAGTGTACCTACCAGCGGGAGAGCCTACGAGCAGTACTTC. Amino acids: CAWSVPTSGRAYEQYF.

The V call is TRBV9, the J call TRBJ2-1; no reliable D call. Trimming took 3 bases from V and 8 from J, leaving 6 bases between them. Germline CDR1 reads SGDLS; CDR2 reads YYNGEE. There are 11 residues in the CDR3. The CDR3 here is CASSGGDEQFF. CDR3 in DNA: TGTGCCAGCAGCGGAGGTGATGAGCAGTTCTTC.

The V and J genes are TRBV30 and TRBJ2-7, with D unclear. Trimming cost V 8 bases and J 3 bases, with 20 bases left between them. This CDR3 is built from 14 residues. Germline assignment: CDR1 GTSNPN and CDR2 SVGIG (reference sequence). DNA of the CDR3: TGTGCCCACGGAACGGGTCCCCCTCGCTACGAGCAGTACTTC. It specifies CAHGTGPPRYEQYF.

The genes are TRBV13 and TRBJ2-7; perhaps TRBD1 as D (5 bases). In germline, CDR1 is PRHDT, CDR2 FYEKMQ (reference sequence). This CDR3 is 14 amino acids long. Trimming removed 5 bases from V and 0 bases from J, with 11 bases in between. The DNA of the CDR3 is TGTGCCAGCAGCAGAACAGGTGGCTCCTACGAGCAGTACTTC. This sequence encodes CASSRTGGSYEQYF.

This clone has more than one count but fewer than ten. The chain uses TRBV10-3 and TRBJ1-1; D gene unclear. V was clipped by 2 bases and J by 4 bases, with 11 bases between them. Germline-derived CDR1 and CDR2 are ENHRY and SYGVKD. CDR3 length equals 14 residues. The CDR3 protein is CAISEGGRGTEAFF. DNA for the CDR3: TGTGCCATCAGTGAGGGTGGTCGGGGCACTGAAGCTTTCTTT.

This chain links TRBV5-1 with TRBJ1-2; tentatively, D is TRBD1 (6 bases). V was cut by 1 base and J by 6 bases, with 16 bases left in between. This CDR3 contains 15 residues. Germline CDR1 SGHRS, CDR2 YFSETQ. DNA of the CDR3: TGCGCCAGCAGCTTGCAGGGGACCCTAAGTAATGGCTACACCTTC. Protein: CASSLQGTLSNGYTF.

CDR3 in amino acids: CASRDTGSNTEAFF. The CDR3 bases are TGTGCCAGCAGGGATACAGGATCGAACACTGAAGCTTTCTTT. J is TRBJ1-1 and V is TRBV25-1; D might be TRBD1 (5 bases). V was cut by 6 bases and J by 1 base, with 12 bases left in between. Germline values: CDR1 MGHDK, CDR2 SYGVNS. This CDR3 is built from 14 residues.

The rearrangement joins TRBV5-1 to TRBJ2-1; TRBD1 matches 11 bases. Germline trimming cut 3 bases from V and 7 bases from J; bases unmatched to any gene: 3. The CDR3 has 14 amino acids. Germline V lookup: CDR1 SGHRS, CDR2 YFSETQ. CDR3 bases: TGCGCCAGCAGCTCCGGACAGGGGGCGAATGAGCAGTTCTTC. Protein: CASSSGQGANEQFF.

This clone has a single count. V usage is TRBV9 and J usage is TRBJ2-7, with 10 nucleotides matching TRBD2. The germline CDR1 and CDR2 sequences are SGDLS and YYNGEE. J was trimmed by 2 bases and V by 4 bases; bases with no gene match: 9. This CDR3 is built from 16 residues. CDR3 region: CASSHNPGLATYEQYF. The CDR3 DNA follows: TGTGCCAGCAGCCATAATCCGGGACTAGCGACCTACGAGCAGTACTTC.

The chain uses TRBV5-4 and TRBJ2-1; D is perhaps TRBD1 (6 bases). The CDR3 has 16 amino acids. Per germline, CDR1 SGHNT and CDR2 YYREEE (reference sequence). The V end was cut by 2 bases, the J end by 0 bases, with 12 bases between. DNA for the CDR3: TGTGCCAGCAGCTTTTACAGGGCGGGCTCCTACAATGAGCAGTTCTTC. Translation: CASSFYRAGSYNEQFF. Using reference TRBV5-4 and TRBJ2-1 for the parts outside the CDR3, the full variable domain is ETGVTQSPTHLIKTRGQQVTLRCSSQSGHNTVSWYQQALGQGPQFIFQYYREEENGRGNFPPRFSGLQFPNYSSELNVNALELDDSALYLCASSFYRAGSYNEQFFGPGTRLTVL.

Regarding this clone: The sample has other DNA sequences that encode this CDR3 too. This chain joins TRBV9 and TRBJ1-1; D unresolved. V lost 0 bases and J lost 0, with 3 bases in between. The length of the CDR3 is 13 residues. Germline CDR1 and CDR2: SGDLS and YYNGEE. The CDR3: CASSVAMNTEAFF. The DNA for the CDR3 is TGTGCCAGCAGCGTAGCAATGAACACTGAAGCTTTCTTT.

The chain recombines TRBV27 with TRBJ1-2; 7 bases map to TRBD1. The CDR3 is 17 residues long. The germline V gene encodes CDR1 MNHEY and CDR2 SMNVEV (reference sequence). Trimming removed 7 bases from V and 4 bases from J; junction bases left unmatched: 18. Written as DNA, the CDR3 is TGTGCCAGCACCCGCGGGACAGCAGTCGGTAAAGCCTATGGCTACACCTTC. It specifies CASTRGTAVGKAYGYTF.

J is TRBJ2-3 and V is TRBV4-2, with TRBD2 matching 7 bases. The germline V gene has CDR1 LGHNA and CDR2 YNFKEQ. The length of the CDR3 is 17 residues. After removal of 0 bases from V and 7 bases from J, the junction contained 13 bases not matched to a gene. The CDR3 sequence is CASSQDREAGAAYTQYF. CDR3 DNA: TGTGCCAGCAGCCAAGATAGAGAGGCGGGAGCTGCCTATACGCAGTATTTT.

This chain links TRBV6-1 with TRBJ2-7; D not resolved. Germline V gene data show CDR1 as MNHNS and CDR2 as SASEGT. This CDR3 comprises 15 residues. Trimming stripped 1 base from V and 1 base from J, with 11 bases between. The CDR3: CASSEESVPSYEQYF. CDR3 in DNA: TGTGCCAGCAGTGAAGAAAGCGTCCCTTCCTACGAGCAGTACTTC.

This clone was detected only once. The genes are TRBV5-4 and TRBJ1-2, with 8 bases lining up with TRBD1. This CDR3 spans 14 amino acids. J lost 8 bases, V lost 3 bases, and 9 bases had no gene match. The germline V gene has CDR1 SGHNT and CDR2 YYREEE (reference sequence). Here the CDR3 DNA reads TGTGCCAGCAGCTCTGACAGGGGTTGGGGAGGCTACACCTTC. Its translation: CASSSDRGWGGYTF.

The chain joins TRBV7-2 to TRBJ2-4; weak D call: TRBD2 (6 bases). There are 15 residues in the CDR3. V shed 5 bases and J shed 0 bases, with 11 bases lying between them. Per the germline V gene, CDR1 is SGHTA and CDR2 is FQGNSA. The DNA for the CDR3 is TGTGCCAGCAGCCCCCCGGGGGTAGCCAAAAACATTCAGTACTTC. It yields the protein CASSPPGVAKNIQYF.

V and J are TRBV4-1 and TRBJ1-5; 8 bases fit TRBD1. CDR1 is MGHRA, CDR2 YSYEKL, per germline. The CDR3 has 15 amino acids. The J segment lost 1 base and the V segment lost 1 base, leaving 0 bases of the junction unmatched. As DNA, the CDR3 is TGCGCCAGCAGCCAAGGGGACAGGAGCAATCAGCCCCAGCATTTT. This encodes CASSQGDRSNQPQHF.

The chain joins TRBV20-1 to TRBJ2-1, with D tentatively TRBD1 (5 bases). CDR1 DFQATT and CDR2 SNEGSKA come from the germline V gene (reference sequence). This CDR3 is 11 amino acids long. The germline V and J ends were trimmed by 5 bases and 9 bases, with 11 bases remaining between them. CDR3: CSASRRGEQFF. The DNA of the CDR3 is TGCAGTGCTTCCCGTAGGGGTGAGCAGTTCTTC.